The 8 T cell receptor beta chains below were found in one sample sequenced in a study of blood T cell repertoires in COVID-19. Clones were read by immunoSEQ multiplex PCR, and TCRdb kept only the in-frame ones, dropping some. Of about 180,000 clones listed, about nine tenths are singletons. The sample was peripheral blood. These receptors originate from an older man with active or convalescent COVID-19.

The count of this clone is one. The V call is TRBV19, the J call TRBJ1-5; D possibly corresponds to TRBD1 (5 bases). Trimming took off 4 bases at V and 7 bases at J, with 11 bases between the two ends. Germline V CDR1 and CDR2: LNHDA, SQIVND (reference sequence). This CDR3 contains 13 residues. The CDR3 is CASSRGRLQPQHF. Here the CDR3 DNA reads TGTGCCAGTAGTAGGGGCCGGTTGCAGCCCCAGCATTTT.

The chain employs TRBV7-9 and TRBJ2-7; D not resolved. The ends were cut back, 5 bases at V and 3 bases at J, with 8 bases in the middle. Germline V gives CDR1 SEHNR, CDR2 FQNEAQ (reference sequence). The CDR3 sequence is 12 residues long. The CDR3 sequence: CASSQEHYEQYF. CDR3 sequence (DNA): TGTGCCAGCAGCCAGGAACACTACGAGCAGTACTTC.

This clone has only one observation. The genes are TRBV7-9 and TRBJ1-4; D possibly corresponds to TRBD1 (6 bases). Germline CDR1 is SEHNR and CDR2 is FQNEAQ (reference sequence). There are 18 residues in the CDR3. V was trimmed by 6 bases and J by 5 bases, leaving 25 bases between them. In nucleotides, the CDR3 is TGTGCCAGCAGGTCCGGGACACCAGAGACCATACCAAATGAAAAACTGTTTTTT. Amino acids: CASRSGTPETIPNEKLFF.

V gene TRBV19 combines with J gene TRBJ1-2; TRBD1 matches at 8 bases. The germline gives CDR1 LNHDA, CDR2 SQIVND (reference sequence). Trimming cost V 4 bases and J 4 bases; bases outside gene matches: 5. The CDR3 sequence is 14 residues long. The CDR3 sequence: CASSTGGFGYGYTF. In nucleotides, the CDR3 is TGTGCCAGTAGTACAGGGGGCTTTGGCTATGGCTACACCTTC.

The chain uses TRBV7-2 and TRBJ1-3; TRBD1 might be the D (6 bases). Trimming removed 5 bases from V and 5 bases from J, with 13 bases in between. The CDR3 has 14 residues. The V gene's germline CDR1 is SGHTA and CDR2 FQGNSA. CDR3 DNA sequence: TGTGCCAGCAGCGCCCTACAGGGCAGAAACACCATATATTTT. It encodes CASSALQGRNTIYF.

The rearrangement joins TRBV12-5 to TRBJ2-3; TRBD2 matches at 10 bases. CDR1 is LGHNT, CDR2 FRNRAP, per germline. CDR3 length: 17 amino acids. Losses at the gene ends were 1 base for V and 4 bases for J; bases not matched to a gene: 8. The CDR3 nucleotides read TGTGCTAGTGGTTTGGGCCCCCTAGCGGGAGAGTCAGATACGCAGTATTTT. The encoded protein is CASGLGPLAGESDTQYF. Based on the CDR3 plus reference TRBV12-5 and TRBJ2-3, the full variable domain is DARVTQTPRHKVTEMGQEVTMRCQPILGHNTVFWYRQTMMQGLELLAYFRNRAPLDDSGMPKDRFSAEMPDATLATLKIQPSEPRDSAVYFCASGLGPLAGESDTQYFGPGTRLTVL.

The CDR3 coding sequence is TGTGCCAGCAGTTCTTCAGTTGCAGGGGGAGCAGGCACTGAAGCTTTCTTT. Its protein is CASSSSVAGGAGTEAFF. The rearrangement joins TRBV28 to TRBJ1-1; TRBD1 matches at 7 bases. The germline gives CDR1 MDHEN, CDR2 SYDVKM. The junction had 15 bases not matched to a gene; V was cut back by 4 bases and J by 4 bases. The CDR3 runs 17 residues.

The chain has TRBV5-1 and TRBJ2-5, with 10 bases that match TRBD2. This CDR3 is built from 18 residues. Trimming cost V 0 bases and J 2 bases; bases outside gene matches: 10. The V gene's germline CDR1 is SGHRS and CDR2 YFSETQ. CDR3 in amino acids: CASSLEGLAVPKQETQYF. DNA of the CDR3: TGCGCCAGCAGCTTGGAAGGACTAGCGGTACCGAAACAAGAGACCCAGTACTTC.